This T cell receptor beta chain emerged from a study of control samples from healthy donors and cancer patients. CDR1 is SGHNT and CDR2 is YENEEA in the germline V gene. The CDR3 runs 15 residues. V shed 4 bases and J shed 0 bases, with 10 bases lying between them. Data came from immunoSEQ multiplex PCR; TCRdb stores just in-frame clones and leaves some out. This table has 20,000 to 25,000 clones, around 83% appearing once. The sequence was obtained from a man in his fifties or sixties with head and neck cancer. Sequenced material: PBMCs. The chain uses TRBV11-3 and TRBJ2-1; D not resolved. CDR3 coding DNA: TGTGCCAGCAGCTCCCCGAAGAGCTCCTACAATGAGCAGTTCTTC. This codes for CASSSPKSSYNEQFF.